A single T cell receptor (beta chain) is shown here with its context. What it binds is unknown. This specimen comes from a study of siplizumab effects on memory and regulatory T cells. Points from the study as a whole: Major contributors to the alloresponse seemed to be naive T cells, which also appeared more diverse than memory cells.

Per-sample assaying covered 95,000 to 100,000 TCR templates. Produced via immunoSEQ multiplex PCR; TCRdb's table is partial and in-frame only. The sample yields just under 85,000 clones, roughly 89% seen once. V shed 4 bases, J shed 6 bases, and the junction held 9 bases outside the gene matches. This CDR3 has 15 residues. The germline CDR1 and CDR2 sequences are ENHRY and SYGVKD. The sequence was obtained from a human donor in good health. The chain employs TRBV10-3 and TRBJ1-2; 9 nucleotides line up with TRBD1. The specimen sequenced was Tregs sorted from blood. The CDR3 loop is CAISVQTGGGNGYTF. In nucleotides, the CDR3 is TGTGCCATCAGTGTACAAACAGGGGGCGGTAATGGCTACACCTTC.